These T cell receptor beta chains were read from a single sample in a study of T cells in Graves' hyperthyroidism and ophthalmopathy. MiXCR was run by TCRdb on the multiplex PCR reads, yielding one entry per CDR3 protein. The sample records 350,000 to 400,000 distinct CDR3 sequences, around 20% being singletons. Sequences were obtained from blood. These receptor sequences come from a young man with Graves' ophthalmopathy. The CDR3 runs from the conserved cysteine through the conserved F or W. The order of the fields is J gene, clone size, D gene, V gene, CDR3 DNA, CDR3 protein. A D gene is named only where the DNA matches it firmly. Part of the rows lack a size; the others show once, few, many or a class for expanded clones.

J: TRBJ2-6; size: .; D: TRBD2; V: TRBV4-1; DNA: TGCGCCAGCAGCCAAGAGCGGGGGATGCTCTCTGGGGCCAACGTCCTGACTTTC; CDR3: CASSQERGMLSGANVLTF
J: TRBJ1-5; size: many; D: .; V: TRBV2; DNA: TGTGCCAGTTCGGACCTCCCCTCGGAGCCCCAGCATTTT; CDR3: CASSDLPSEPQHF
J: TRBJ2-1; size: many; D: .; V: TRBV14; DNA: TGTGCCAGCGGGGGTGGGGGGGCCTCGGATGAGCAGTTCTTC; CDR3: CASGGGGASDEQFF
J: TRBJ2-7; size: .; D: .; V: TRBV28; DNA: TGTGCCAGCAGTCGCCCCGGGACACGGGAATGGGAGCAGTACTTC; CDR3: CASSRPGTREWEQYF
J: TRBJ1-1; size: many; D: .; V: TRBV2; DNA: TGTGCCAGCAGTCGGGACGGAGTGAACACTGAAGCTTTCTTT; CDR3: CASSRDGVNTEAFF
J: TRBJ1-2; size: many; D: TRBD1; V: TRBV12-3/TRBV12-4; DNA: TGTGCCAGCAGTTTCGGACAGGGGGGCTATGGCTACACCTTC; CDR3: CASSFGQGGYGYTF
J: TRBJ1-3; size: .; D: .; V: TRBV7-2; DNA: TGTGCCAGCAGCTTAGGACCCCCCGGCGGAAACACCATATATTTT; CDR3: CASSLGPPGGNTIYF
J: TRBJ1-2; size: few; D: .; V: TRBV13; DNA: TGTGCCAGCAGCTTGACAGGCGAGGTTGGGAACTATGGCTACACCTTC; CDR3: CASSLTGEVGNYGYTF
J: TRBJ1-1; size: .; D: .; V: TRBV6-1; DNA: TGTGCCAGCAGAACCCCGAGGTTGAACACTGAAGCTTTCTTT; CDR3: CASRTPRLNTEAFF
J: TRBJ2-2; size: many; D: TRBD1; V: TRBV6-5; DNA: TGTGCCAGCAGTTACGCCGACAGGGCGAACACCGGGGAGCTGTTTTTT; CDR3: CASSYADRANTGELFF
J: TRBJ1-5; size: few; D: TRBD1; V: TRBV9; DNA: TGTGCCAGCAGCGTAGGGGGACAGGGAAATCAGCCCCAGCATTTT; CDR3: CASSVGGQGNQPQHF
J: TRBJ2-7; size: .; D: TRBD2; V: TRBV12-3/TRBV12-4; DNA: TGTGCCAGCAGCTATAGCGGGGGACACTACGAGCAGTACTTC; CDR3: CASSYSGGHYEQYF
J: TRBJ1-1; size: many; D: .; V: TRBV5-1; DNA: TGCGCCAGCAGCTTGGATGTCGTTTCGTCGGCTGAAGCTTTCTTT; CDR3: CASSLDVVSSAEAFF
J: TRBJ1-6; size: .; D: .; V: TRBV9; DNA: TGTGCCAGCAGCGTAGTCCGGGGGCCCCTCCACTTT; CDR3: CASSVVRGPLHF
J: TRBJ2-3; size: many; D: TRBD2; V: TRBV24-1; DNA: TGTGCCACCAGTGATGGACCGGGACTAGACGCAGATACGCAGTATTTT; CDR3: CATSDGPGLDADTQYF
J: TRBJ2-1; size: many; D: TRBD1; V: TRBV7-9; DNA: TGTGCCAGCAGCTTATTGACAGGGGCCGAGCAGTTCTTC; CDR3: CASSLLTGAEQFF
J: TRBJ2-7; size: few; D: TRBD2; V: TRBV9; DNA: TGTGCCAGCAGTGCACAGCGGGGGGGCGGCTACGAGCAGTACTTC; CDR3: CASSAQRGGGYEQYF
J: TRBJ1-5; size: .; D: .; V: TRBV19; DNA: TGTGCCAGTAGTACAGGGGAACAGCCCCAGCATTTT; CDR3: CASSTGEQPQHF
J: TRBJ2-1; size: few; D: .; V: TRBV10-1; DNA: TGCGCCAGCAGTGAGGGGCCCCACCCCTCCTACAATGAGCAGTTCTTC; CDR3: CASSEGPHPSYNEQFF
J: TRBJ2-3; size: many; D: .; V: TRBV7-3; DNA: TGTGCCAGCAGCCGCTCGCGGCAGTTTAGCACAGATACGCAGTATTTT; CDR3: CASSRSRQFSTDTQYF
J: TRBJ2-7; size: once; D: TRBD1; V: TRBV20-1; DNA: TGCAGTGTCGGGCAGGGGGCGGTCGAGCAGTACTTC; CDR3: CSVGQGAVEQYF
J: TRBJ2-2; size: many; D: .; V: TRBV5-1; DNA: TGCGCCAGCAGGTGGCAGGGAAACACCGGGGAGCTGTTTTTT; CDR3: CASRWQGNTGELFF
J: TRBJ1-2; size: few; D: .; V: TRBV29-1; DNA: TGCAGCGTTGATGGGGGGAAGGACTATGGCTACACCTTC; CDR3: CSVDGGKDYGYTF
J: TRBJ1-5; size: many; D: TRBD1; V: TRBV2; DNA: TGTGCCAGCAGCCAACCGGGACAGGCACATTTT; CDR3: CASSQPGQAHF
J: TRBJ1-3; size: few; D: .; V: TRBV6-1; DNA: TGTGCCAGCAGTGCGGGTGGGGGAACCGGAAACACCATATATTTT; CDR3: CASSAGGGTGNTIYF
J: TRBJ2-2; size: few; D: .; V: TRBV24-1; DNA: TGTGCCACTCAGATTGCCGGGGAGCTGTTTTTT; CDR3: CATQIAGELFF
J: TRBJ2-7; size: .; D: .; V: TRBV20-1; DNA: TGCAGTGCCCCAGAGGGCAATTACTACGAGCAGTACTTC; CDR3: CSAPEGNYYEQYF
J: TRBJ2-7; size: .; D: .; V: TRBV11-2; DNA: TGTGCCAGCAGCCCATCCCCCCGGGAGCAGTACTTC; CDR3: CASSPSPREQYF
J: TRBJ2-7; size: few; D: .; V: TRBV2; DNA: TGTGCCAGCATTAGGCAGGGGGGTCTGCAGTACTTC; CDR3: CASIRQGGLQYF
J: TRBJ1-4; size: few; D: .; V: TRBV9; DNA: TGTGCCAGCAGCGTAAGTTCAAGGGCTGAAAAACTGTTTTTT; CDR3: CASSVSSRAEKLFF
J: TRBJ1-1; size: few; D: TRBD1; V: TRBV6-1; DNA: TGTGCCAGCAGTGACCCCGGGACAGGGGAGGGTGAAGCTTTCTTT; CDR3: CASSDPGTGEGEAFF
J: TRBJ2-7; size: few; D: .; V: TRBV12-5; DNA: TGTGCTAGTGGATCCAGCCGACAGCCCAGCTCCTACGAGCAGTACTTC; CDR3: CASGSSRQPSSYEQYF
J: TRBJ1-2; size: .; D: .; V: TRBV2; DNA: TGTGCCAGCAGTGGGGAGGGCCGGTGGGACTATGGCTACACCTTC; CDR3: CASSGEGRWDYGYTF
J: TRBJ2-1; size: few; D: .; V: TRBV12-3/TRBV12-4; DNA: TGTGCCAGCAGTTTTGTGATCAATGAGCAGTTCTTC; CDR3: CASSFVINEQFF
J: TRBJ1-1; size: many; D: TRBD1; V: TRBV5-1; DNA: TGCGCCAGCAGCTCCCGGCAGGGGGCGAACACTGAAGCTTTCTTT; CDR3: CASSSRQGANTEAFF
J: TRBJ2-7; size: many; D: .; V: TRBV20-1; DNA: TGCAGTGCTAGAGACGGGACCTACGAGCAGTACTTC; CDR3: CSARDGTYEQYF
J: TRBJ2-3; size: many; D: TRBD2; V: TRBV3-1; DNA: TGTGCCAGCAGCCAATCAGGCAGCGGGGGAGATACGCAGTATTTT; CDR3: CASSQSGSGGDTQYF
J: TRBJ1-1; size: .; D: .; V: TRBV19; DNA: TGTGCCAGTAGACCCTCAGACCCGGGACCCCGAGAAGCTTTCTTT; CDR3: CASRPSDPGPREAFF
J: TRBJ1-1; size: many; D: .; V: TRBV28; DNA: TGTGCCAGCAGTTTATCAAGAAACACTGAAGCTTTCTTT; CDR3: CASSLSRNTEAFF
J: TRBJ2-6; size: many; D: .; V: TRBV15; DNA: TGTGCCACCAGCAGAGATCCGGGGAGCTCTGGGGCCAACGTCCTGACTTTC; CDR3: CATSRDPGSSGANVLTF
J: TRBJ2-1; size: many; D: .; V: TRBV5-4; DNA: TGTGCCAGCAGCCCCGGGGGTGGTAATGAGCAGTTCTTC; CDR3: CASSPGGGNEQFF
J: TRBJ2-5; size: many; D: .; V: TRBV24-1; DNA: TGTGCCACCAGTGATCTCCCGGGACACCCAGATCGCCAAGAGACCCAGTACTTC; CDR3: CATSDLPGHPDRQETQYF
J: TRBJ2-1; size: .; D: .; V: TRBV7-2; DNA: TGTGCCAGCAGCTTAGGGGCTTGGAATGAGCAGTTCTTC; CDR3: CASSLGAWNEQFF
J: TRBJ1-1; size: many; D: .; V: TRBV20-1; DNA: TGCAGTGTCGAGGGGGGCGCCGACACTGAAGCTTTCTTT; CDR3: CSVEGGADTEAFF
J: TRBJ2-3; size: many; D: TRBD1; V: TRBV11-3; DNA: TGTGCCAGCAGCTCAAAGAAAGGGCAGGGGGCTCCCCGTAGCACAGATACGCAGTATTTT; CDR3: CASSSKKGQGAPRSTDTQYF
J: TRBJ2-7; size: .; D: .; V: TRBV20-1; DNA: TGCAGTGCTAGAGCTCAGGACTCCTACGAGCAGTACTTC; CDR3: CSARAQDSYEQYF
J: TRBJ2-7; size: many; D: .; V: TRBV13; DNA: TGTGCCAGCAGCTTATCTCGGGGGGAGCAGTACTTC; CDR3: CASSLSRGEQYF
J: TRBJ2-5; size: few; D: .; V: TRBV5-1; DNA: TGCGCCAGCAGCTTGGCACAAGAAGAGACCCAGTACTTC; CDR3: CASSLAQEETQYF
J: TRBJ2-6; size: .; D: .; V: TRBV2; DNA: TGTGCCAGCAGTGCACAATCTGGGGCCAACGTCCTGACTTTC; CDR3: CASSAQSGANVLTF
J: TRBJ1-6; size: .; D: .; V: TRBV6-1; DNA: TGTGCCATCGGAGACAGCTCCTATAATTCACCCCTCCACTTT; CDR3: CAIGDSSYNSPLHF
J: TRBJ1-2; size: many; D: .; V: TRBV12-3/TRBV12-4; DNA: TGTGCCAGCAGTTTAGCGGATGGCTACACCTTC; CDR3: CASSLADGYTF
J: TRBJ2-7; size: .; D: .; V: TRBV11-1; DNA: TGTGCCAGCAGCTTAGTCGGCGGCGAGGCCCTCTACGAGCAGTACTTC; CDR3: CASSLVGGEALYEQYF
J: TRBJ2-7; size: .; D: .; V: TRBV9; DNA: TGTGCCAGCAGCGTAGGGCCAGGAGATTCCTACGAGCAGTACTTC; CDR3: CASSVGPGDSYEQYF
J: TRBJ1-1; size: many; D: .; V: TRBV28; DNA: TGTGCCAGCAGTTACAGGGACGGGGCTTTCTTT; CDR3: CASSYRDGAFF
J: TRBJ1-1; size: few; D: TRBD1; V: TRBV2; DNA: TGTGCCAGCAGTGAACAGGGACAGGGGACAAACACTGAAGCTTTCTTT; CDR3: CASSEQGQGTNTEAFF
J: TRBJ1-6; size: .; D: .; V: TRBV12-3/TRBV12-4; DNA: TGTGCCAGCAGTTTTGCCACTGGAAATTCACCCCTCCACTTT; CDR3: CASSFATGNSPLHF
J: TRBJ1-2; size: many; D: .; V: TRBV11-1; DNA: TGTGCCAGCAGCTTCGGCCCGCAGGAAAACTATGGCTACACCTTC; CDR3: CASSFGPQENYGYTF
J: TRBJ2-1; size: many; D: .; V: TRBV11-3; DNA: TGTGCCAGCAGCTTGTCAGGACACGAGCAGTTCTTC; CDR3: CASSLSGHEQFF